This paragraph reports one T cell receptor beta chain. Its antigen is as yet unknown. These data are taken from a study of cytomegalovirus exposure and HLA in healthy donors. The study ran its PCR with 60 Vbeta and 13 Jbeta primers. TCRdb's copy holds only in-frame clones and misses some; the assay was immunoSEQ multiplex PCR. The table includes about 61,000 clones, roughly 90% detected once. The CDR3 runs 14 residues. The V end lost 7 bases, the J end lost 0 bases, and 12 bases lay between the germline ends. Per germline, CDR1 MNHNS and CDR2 SASEGT. General study points: Earlier analysis looked at TCR beta V segments, and most were productive about 90% or about 30% of the time.

The sample consisted of PBMCs. The chain employs TRBV6-1 and TRBJ2-5; TRBD2 is a possible D gene (5 bases). This receptor was taken from a man aged 25-40 years in good health and CMV-seropositive. The CDR3 spells CASNTDWNQETQYF. The CDR3 DNA follows: TGTGCCAGCAACACGGACTGGAACCAAGAGACCCAGTACTTC.